This TCR beta chain was sequenced during a study of blood T cell repertoires in COVID-19. As for the study in general: Sources were T cells, B-cell-depleted T cells, or PBMCs; the material itself was cDNA or gDNA.

Original methodology: Nucleated cell counts were estimated from reference gene primer amplification. Only in-frame clones appear in the TCRdb table, and some are missing; sequencing was by immunoSEQ multiplex PCR. The D gene and trimming were derived from the DNA, and the V and J assignments and clone size from that table. The sample yields some 80,000 clones, 85% seen once. The germline V gene has CDR1 MNHNY and CDR2 SVGAGI (reference sequence). Losses at the gene ends were 6 bases for V and 8 bases for J; bases not matched to a gene: 9. The CDR3 sequence is 14 residues long. This chain connects TRBV6-6 to TRBJ2-1; TRBD2 matches 8 bases. The sample consisted of peripheral blood. This sequence originates from a man aged 55-75 years with COVID-19, enrolled during active disease. CDR3 residues: CASRPGGFVDEQFF. The CDR3 DNA follows: TGTGCCAGCAGGCCGGGAGGGTTCGTCGATGAGCAGTTCTTC.